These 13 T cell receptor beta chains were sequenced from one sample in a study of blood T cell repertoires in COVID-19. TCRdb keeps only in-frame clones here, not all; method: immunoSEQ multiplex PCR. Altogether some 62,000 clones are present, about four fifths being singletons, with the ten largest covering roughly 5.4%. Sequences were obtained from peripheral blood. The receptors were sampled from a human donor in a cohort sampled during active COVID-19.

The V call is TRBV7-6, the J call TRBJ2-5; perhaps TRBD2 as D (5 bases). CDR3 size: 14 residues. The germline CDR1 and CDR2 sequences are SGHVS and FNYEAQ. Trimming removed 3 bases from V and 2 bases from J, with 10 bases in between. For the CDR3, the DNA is TGTGCCAGCAGCTTCTACGGGAATCAAGAGACCCAGTACTTC. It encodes CASSFYGNQETQYF.

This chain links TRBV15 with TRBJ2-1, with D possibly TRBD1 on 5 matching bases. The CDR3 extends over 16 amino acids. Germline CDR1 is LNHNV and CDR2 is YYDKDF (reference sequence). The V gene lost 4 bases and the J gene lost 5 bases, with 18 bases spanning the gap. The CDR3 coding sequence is TGTGCCACCAGCAACGGCCTAAGAGGACACAACAATGAGCAGTTCTTC. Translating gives CATSNGLRGHNNEQFF.

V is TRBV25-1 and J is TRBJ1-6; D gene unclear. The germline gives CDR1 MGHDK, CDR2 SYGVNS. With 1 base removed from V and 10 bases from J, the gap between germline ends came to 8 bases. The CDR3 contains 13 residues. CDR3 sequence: CASSESARSPLHF. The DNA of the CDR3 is TGTGCCAGCAGTGAATCAGCCAGGTCACCCCTCCACTTT. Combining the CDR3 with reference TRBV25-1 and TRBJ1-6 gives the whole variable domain EADIYQTPRYLVIGTGKKITLECSQTMGHDKMYWYQQDPGMELHLIHYSYGVNSTEKGDLSSESTVSRIRTEHFPLTLESARPSHTSQYLCASSESARSPLHFGNGTRLTVT.

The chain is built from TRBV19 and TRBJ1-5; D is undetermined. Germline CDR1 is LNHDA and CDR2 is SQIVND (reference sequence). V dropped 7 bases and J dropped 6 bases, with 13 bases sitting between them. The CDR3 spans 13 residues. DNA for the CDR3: TGTGCCAGTACAACCACCGGGGTTCAGCCCCAGCATTTT. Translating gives CASTTTGVQPQHF.

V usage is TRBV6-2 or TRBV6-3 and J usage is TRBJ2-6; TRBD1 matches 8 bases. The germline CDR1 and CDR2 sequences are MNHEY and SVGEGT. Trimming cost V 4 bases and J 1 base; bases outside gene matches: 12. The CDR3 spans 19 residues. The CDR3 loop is CASSFSFRTGLSGANVLTF. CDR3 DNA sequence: TGTGCCAGCAGTTTCAGTTTTCGGACAGGGTTATCTGGGGCCAACGTCCTGACTTTC.

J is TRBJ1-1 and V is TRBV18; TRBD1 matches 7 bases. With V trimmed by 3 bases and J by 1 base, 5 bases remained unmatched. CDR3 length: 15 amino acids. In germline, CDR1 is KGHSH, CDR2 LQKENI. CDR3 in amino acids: CASSPRDRQNTEAFF. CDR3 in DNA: TGTGCCAGCTCACCGCGGGACAGACAGAACACTGAAGCTTTCTTT.

The CDR3 loop is CAWSVLRGATEAFF. The CDR3 nucleotides are TGTGCCTGGAGTGTACTTCGGGGGGCCACTGAAGCTTTCTTT. The chain is built from TRBV30 and TRBJ1-1, with D perhaps matching TRBD1 (6 bases). Germline-derived CDR1 and CDR2 are GTSNPN and SVGIG (reference sequence). This CDR3 region has 14 residues. The V end was cut by 0 bases, the J end by 4 bases, with 12 bases between. Full variable domain (outside the CDR3, taken from reference TRBV30 and TRBJ1-1): SQTIHQWPATLVQPVGSPLSLECTVEGTSNPNLYWYRQAAGRGLQLLFYSVGIGQISSEVPQNLSASRPQDRQFILSSKKLLLSDSGFYLCAWSVLRGATEAFFGQGTRLTVV.

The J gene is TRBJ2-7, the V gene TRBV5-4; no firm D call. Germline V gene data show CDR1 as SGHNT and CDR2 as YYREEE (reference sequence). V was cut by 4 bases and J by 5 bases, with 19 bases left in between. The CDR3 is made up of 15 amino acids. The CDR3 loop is CASSPRRTGADEQYF. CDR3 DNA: TGTGCCAGCAGCCCAAGGAGAACTGGCGCGGACGAGCAGTACTTC.

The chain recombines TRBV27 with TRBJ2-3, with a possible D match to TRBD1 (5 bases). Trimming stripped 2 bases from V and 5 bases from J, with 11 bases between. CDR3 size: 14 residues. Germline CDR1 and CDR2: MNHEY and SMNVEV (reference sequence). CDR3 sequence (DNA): TGTGCCAGCAGTTTAGGTGGGGCGGTAGATACGCAGTATTTT. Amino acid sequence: CASSLGGAVDTQYF.

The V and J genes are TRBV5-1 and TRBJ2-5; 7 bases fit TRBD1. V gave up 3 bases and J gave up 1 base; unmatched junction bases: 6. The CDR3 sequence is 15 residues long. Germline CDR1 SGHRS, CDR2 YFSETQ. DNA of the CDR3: TGCGCCAGCAGCTCCCGGGACAGTCCCCAAGAGACCCAGTACTTC. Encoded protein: CASSSRDSPQETQYF.

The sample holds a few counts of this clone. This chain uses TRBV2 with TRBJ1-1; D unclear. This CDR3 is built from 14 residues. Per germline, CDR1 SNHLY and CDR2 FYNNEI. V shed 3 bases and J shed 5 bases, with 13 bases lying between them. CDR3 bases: TGTGCCAGCAGTGAGTTGGGAGGAGGAACTGAAGCTTTCTTT. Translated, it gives CASSELGGGTEAFF. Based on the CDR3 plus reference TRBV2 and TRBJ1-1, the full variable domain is EPEVTQTPSHQVTQMGQEVILRCVPISNHLYFYWYRQILGQKVEFLVSFYNNEISEKSEIFDDQFSVERPDGSNFTLKIRSTKLEDSAMYFCASSELGGGTEAFFGQGTRLTVV.

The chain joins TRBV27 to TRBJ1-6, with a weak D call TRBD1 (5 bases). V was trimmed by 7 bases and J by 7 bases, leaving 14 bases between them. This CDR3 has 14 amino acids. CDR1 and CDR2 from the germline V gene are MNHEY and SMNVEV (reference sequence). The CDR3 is CASTTPGGNSPLHF. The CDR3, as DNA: TGTGCCAGCACCACCCCGGGGGGGAATTCACCCCTCCACTTT.

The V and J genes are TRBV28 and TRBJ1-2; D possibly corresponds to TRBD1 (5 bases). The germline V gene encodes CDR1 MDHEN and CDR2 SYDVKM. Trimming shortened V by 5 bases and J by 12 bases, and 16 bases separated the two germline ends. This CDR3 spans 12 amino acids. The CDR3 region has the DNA TGTGCCAGCAGTCGAACGGGGGACTGGCACACCTTC. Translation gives CASSRTGDWHTF.